These T cell receptor beta chains were read from a single sample in a study of Tregs in tolerant kidney transplant recipients. Measured with immunoSEQ multiplex PCR; TCRdb has only the in-frame clones, and not every one. Found here are about 52,000 clones, about 90% of them singletons; the top ten hold 12% to 15%. Source: CD8+ T cells from blood (PBMCs), taken 24 months after the transplant. These receptors all come from a human patient who received a combined kidney and bone marrow transplant. A subset of T cells may come from the graft donor. The CDR3 runs from the conserved cysteine through the conserved F or W. The D gene is left open where the match is weak. Only part of the rows carry a size: once, few, many, or a class if the clone is expanded.

abundance: NA; d_gene: TRBD1; j_gene: TRBJ2-7; v_gene: TRBV11-3; CDR3aa: CASSLADRGAIFYEQYF; CDR3nt: TGTGCCAGCAGCTTAGCGGACAGGGGGGCTATTTTTTACGAGCAGTACTTC
abundance: NA; d_gene: TRBD1; j_gene: TRBJ2-1; v_gene: TRBV6-1; CDR3aa: CASSEYTGENEQFF; CDR3nt: TGTGCCAGCAGTGAATATACAGGGGAGAATGAGCAGTTCTTC
abundance: NA; d_gene: TRBD1; j_gene: TRBJ2-7; v_gene: TRBV28; CDR3aa: CASSLTQGAWTYEQYF; CDR3nt: TGTGCCAGCAGTTTAACACAGGGGGCATGGACCTACGAGCAGTACTTC
abundance: NA; d_gene: TRBD1; j_gene: TRBJ2-7; v_gene: TRBV29-1; CDR3aa: CSVEEFVGQGYSYEQYF; CDR3nt: TGCAGCGTTGAAGAGTTTGTGGGACAGGGATACTCCTACGAGCAGTACTTC
abundance: NA; d_gene: TRBD2; j_gene: TRBJ2-1; v_gene: TRBV7-9; CDR3aa: CASSSASGRVGNEQFF; CDR3nt: TGTGCCAGCAGCTCGGCTAGCGGGAGGGTGGGGAATGAGCAGTTCTTC
abundance: NA; d_gene: NA; j_gene: TRBJ1-3; v_gene: TRBV19; CDR3aa: CATGSGNTIYF; CDR3nt: TGTGCCACAGGGTCGGGAAACACCATATATTTT
abundance: NA; d_gene: TRBD1; j_gene: TRBJ1-1; v_gene: TRBV11-2; CDR3aa: CASSFIQGAYTEAFF; CDR3nt: TGTGCCAGCAGCTTCATACAGGGGGCCTACACTGAAGCTTTCTTT
abundance: once; d_gene: NA; j_gene: TRBJ1-5; v_gene: TRBV2; CDR3aa: CASSVTGYSNQPQHF; CDR3nt: TGTGCCAGCAGTGTTACGGGTTATAGCAATCAGCCCCAGCATTTT
abundance: NA; d_gene: TRBD2; j_gene: TRBJ2-7; v_gene: TRBV19; CDR3aa: CASSITSGDYEQYF; CDR3nt: TGTGCCAGTAGTATAACTAGCGGGGACTACGAGCAGTACTTC
abundance: once; d_gene: NA; j_gene: TRBJ2-1; v_gene: TRBV4-1; CDR3aa: CASSHSLAYNEQFF; CDR3nt: TGCGCCAGCAGCCATAGCCTGGCTTACAATGAGCAGTTCTTC
abundance: NA; d_gene: TRBD2; j_gene: TRBJ2-3; v_gene: TRBV7-9; CDR3aa: CASSSGGGAYTQYF; CDR3nt: TGTGCCAGCAGCTCGGGCGGGGGGGCTTATACGCAGTATTTT
abundance: NA; d_gene: NA; j_gene: TRBJ2-2; v_gene: TRBV2; CDR3aa: CASSDSLSGELFF; CDR3nt: TGTGCCAGCAGTGACTCCCTCTCCGGGGAGCTGTTTTTT
abundance: NA; d_gene: TRBD2; j_gene: TRBJ2-7; v_gene: TRBV5-4; CDR3aa: CASSIIAGAYEQYF; CDR3nt: TGTGCCAGCAGCATCATAGCGGGAGCCTACGAGCAGTACTTC
abundance: NA; d_gene: TRBD2; j_gene: TRBJ2-7; v_gene: TRBV10-3; CDR3aa: CAISEVRLSGGYYEQYF; CDR3nt: TGTGCCATCAGTGAAGTGCGACTGAGCGGGGGATACTACGAGCAGTACTTC
abundance: NA; d_gene: NA; j_gene: TRBJ1-1; v_gene: TRBV7-2; CDR3aa: CASSLTTDTEAFF; CDR3nt: TGTGCCAGCAGCTTAACAACAGACACTGAAGCTTTCTTT
abundance: NA; d_gene: NA; j_gene: TRBJ2-4; v_gene: TRBV4-3; CDR3aa: CASSQVIQGRQNIQYF; CDR3nt: TGCGCCAGCAGCCAGGTTATACAGGGGAGGCAAAACATTCAGTACTTC
abundance: NA; d_gene: TRBD2; j_gene: TRBJ2-5; v_gene: TRBV9; CDR3aa: CASSARLAGLGPQYF; CDR3nt: TGTGCCAGCAGCGCGAGGCTAGCGGGCCTGGGGCCCCAGTACTTC
abundance: NA; d_gene: TRBD2; j_gene: TRBJ2-3; v_gene: TRBV6-6; CDR3aa: CASSSWAGGNTDTQYF; CDR3nt: TGTGCCAGCAGTTCCTGGGCGGGAGGGAACACAGATACGCAGTATTTT
abundance: NA; d_gene: NA; j_gene: TRBJ2-5; v_gene: TRBV4-1; CDR3aa: CASSQFDIGSGETQYF; CDR3nt: TGCGCCAGCAGCCAGTTTGATATCGGGAGTGGGGAGACCCAGTACTTC
abundance: NA; d_gene: NA; j_gene: TRBJ1-4; v_gene: TRBV9; CDR3aa: CASSVQGSGREKLFF; CDR3nt: TGTGCCAGCAGCGTACAGGGGTCAGGGCGGGAAAAACTGTTTTTT
abundance: NA; d_gene: NA; j_gene: TRBJ2-7; v_gene: TRBV7-3; CDR3aa: CASSLTYSLARTYEQYF; CDR3nt: TGTGCCAGCAGCTTAACGTACTCCCTAGCGCGAACCTACGAGCAGTACTTC
abundance: NA; d_gene: NA; j_gene: TRBJ2-3; v_gene: TRBV5-6; CDR3aa: CASSQNRRTDTQYF; CDR3nt: TGTGCCAGCAGCCAAAACAGGAGAACAGATACGCAGTATTTT
abundance: NA; d_gene: NA; j_gene: TRBJ1-6; v_gene: TRBV5-6; CDR3aa: CASSLARHRYNSPLHF; CDR3nt: TGTGCCAGCAGCTTAGCCCGACATCGGTATAATTCCCCCCTCCACTTT
abundance: once; d_gene: NA; j_gene: TRBJ2-7; v_gene: TRBV6-1; CDR3aa: CASRSAPGYEQYF; CDR3nt: TGTGCCAGCAGAAGTGCGCCGGGCTACGAGCAGTACTTC
abundance: NA; d_gene: NA; j_gene: TRBJ2-3; v_gene: TRBV5-1; CDR3aa: CASSLEGSTDTQYF; CDR3nt: TGCGCCAGCAGCTTGGAGGGGAGCACAGATACGCAGTATTTT
abundance: NA; d_gene: TRBD2; j_gene: TRBJ2-1; v_gene: TRBV9; CDR3aa: CASQGLAGMEQFF; CDR3nt: TGTGCCAGCCAGGGACTAGCGGGGATGGAGCAGTTCTTC
abundance: NA; d_gene: TRBD2; j_gene: TRBJ2-7; v_gene: TRBV2; CDR3aa: CASRGLVVYEQYF; CDR3nt: TGTGCCAGCAGGGGACTAGTAGTATACGAGCAGTACTTC
abundance: NA; d_gene: NA; j_gene: TRBJ1-1; v_gene: TRBV6-4; CDR3aa: CASIRRTRENTEAFF; CDR3nt: TGTGCCAGCATTCGAAGGACTCGGGAGAACACTGAAGCTTTCTTT
abundance: NA; d_gene: NA; j_gene: TRBJ2-7; v_gene: TRBV13; CDR3aa: CASSFPGSEQYF; CDR3nt: TGTGCCAGCAGCTTTCCAGGGTCCGAGCAGTACTTC
abundance: NA; d_gene: TRBD2; j_gene: TRBJ2-1; v_gene: TRBV4-2; CDR3aa: CASSPGLAGVNEQFF; CDR3nt: TGTGCCAGCAGCCCCGGACTAGCGGGAGTGAATGAGCAGTTCTTC
abundance: NA; d_gene: NA; j_gene: TRBJ1-6; v_gene: TRBV4-3; CDR3aa: CASSQDLGGFSYNSPLHF; CDR3nt: TGCGCCAGCAGCCAAGATCTTGGAGGGTTCTCCTATAATTCACCCCTCCACTTT
abundance: NA; d_gene: NA; j_gene: TRBJ2-7; v_gene: TRBV19; CDR3aa: CASSNVGAYEQYF; CDR3nt: TGTGCCAGTAGTAATGTGGGAGCCTACGAGCAGTACTTC
abundance: once; d_gene: TRBD1; j_gene: TRBJ2-2; v_gene: TRBV9; CDR3aa: CASSVEGTDTGELFF; CDR3nt: TGTGCCAGCAGCGTAGAGGGGACAGACACCGGGGAGCTGTTTTTT
abundance: few; d_gene: NA; j_gene: TRBJ1-1; v_gene: TRBV4-3; CDR3aa: CASSQVEGNTEAFF; CDR3nt: TGCGCCAGCAGCCAAGTGGAGGGGAACACTGAAGCTTTCTTT
abundance: once; d_gene: NA; j_gene: TRBJ2-7; v_gene: TRBV4-2; CDR3aa: CASSQVTGAEYEQYF; CDR3nt: TGTGCCAGCAGCCAAGTTACAGGAGCAGAGTACGAGCAGTACTTC
abundance: NA; d_gene: TRBD1; j_gene: TRBJ1-2; v_gene: TRBV5-4; CDR3aa: CASSLGTGDYGYTF; CDR3nt: TGTGCCAGCAGCTTGGGGACAGGAGACTATGGCTACACCTTC
abundance: once; d_gene: TRBD1; j_gene: TRBJ2-2; v_gene: TRBV5-4; CDR3aa: CASTWGQGTGELFF; CDR3nt: TGTGCCAGCACCTGGGGACAGGGAACCGGGGAGCTGTTTTTT
abundance: NA; d_gene: NA; j_gene: TRBJ2-1; v_gene: TRBV4-3; CDR3aa: CASSQKSSYNEQFF; CDR3nt: TGCGCCAGCAGCCAAAAGAGCTCCTACAATGAGCAGTTCTTC
abundance: NA; d_gene: NA; j_gene: TRBJ2-7; v_gene: TRBV4-3; CDR3aa: CASSPTQGGEQYF; CDR3nt: TGCGCCAGCAGCCCCACGCAGGGGGGCGAGCAGTACTTC
abundance: NA; d_gene: TRBD1; j_gene: TRBJ2-3; v_gene: TRBV6-6; CDR3aa: CASSTRGQVADTQYF; CDR3nt: TGTGCCAGCAGTACGCGGGGACAGGTCGCAGATACGCAGTATTTT
abundance: NA; d_gene: TRBD1; j_gene: TRBJ2-7; v_gene: TRBV2; CDR3aa: CASSAGTAYEQYF; CDR3nt: TGTGCCAGCAGCGCCGGGACAGCCTACGAGCAGTACTTC
abundance: NA; d_gene: NA; j_gene: TRBJ2-7; v_gene: TRBV5-1; CDR3aa: CASSLGDRTYEQYF; CDR3nt: TGCGCCAGCAGCTTGGGAGACAGGACCTACGAGCAGTACTTC
abundance: NA; d_gene: NA; j_gene: TRBJ1-5; v_gene: TRBV4-1; CDR3aa: CASSQEGSQPQHF; CDR3nt: TGCGCCAGCAGCCAGGAGGGAAGCCAGCCCCAGCATTTT
abundance: NA; d_gene: TRBD1; j_gene: TRBJ2-5; v_gene: TRBV7-2; CDR3aa: CASSQTGLSYQETQYF; CDR3nt: TGTGCCAGCAGCCAGACAGGGTTAAGCTACCAAGAGACCCAGTACTTC
abundance: NA; d_gene: NA; j_gene: TRBJ1-1; v_gene: TRBV9; CDR3aa: CASSPKGMNTEAFF; CDR3nt: TGTGCCAGCAGCCCCAAGGGGATGAACACTGAAGCTTTCTTT
abundance: NA; d_gene: NA; j_gene: TRBJ2-3; v_gene: TRBV2; CDR3aa: CASNLKGGGYYTDTQYF; CDR3nt: TGTGCCAGCAACCTTAAAGGGGGGGGCTATTACACAGATACGCAGTATTTT
abundance: NA; d_gene: TRBD2; j_gene: TRBJ2-7; v_gene: TRBV9; CDR3aa: CASSVAGRGYEQYF; CDR3nt: TGTGCCAGCAGCGTCGCAGGGAGGGGCTACGAGCAGTACTTC